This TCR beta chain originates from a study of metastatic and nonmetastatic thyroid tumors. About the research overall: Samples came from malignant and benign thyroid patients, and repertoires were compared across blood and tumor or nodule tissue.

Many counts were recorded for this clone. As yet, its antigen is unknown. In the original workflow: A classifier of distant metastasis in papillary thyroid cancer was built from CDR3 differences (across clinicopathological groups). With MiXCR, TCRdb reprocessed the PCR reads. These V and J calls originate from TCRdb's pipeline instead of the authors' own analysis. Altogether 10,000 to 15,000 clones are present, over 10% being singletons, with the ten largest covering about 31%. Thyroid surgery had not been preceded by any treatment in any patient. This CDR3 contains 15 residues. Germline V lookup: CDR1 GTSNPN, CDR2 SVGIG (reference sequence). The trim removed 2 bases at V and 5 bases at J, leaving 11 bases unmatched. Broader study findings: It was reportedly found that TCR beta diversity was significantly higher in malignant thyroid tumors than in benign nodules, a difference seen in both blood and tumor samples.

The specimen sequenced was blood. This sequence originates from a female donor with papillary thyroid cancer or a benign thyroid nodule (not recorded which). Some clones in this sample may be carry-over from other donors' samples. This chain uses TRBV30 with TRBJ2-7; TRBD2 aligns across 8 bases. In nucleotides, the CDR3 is TGTGCCTGGAGTAACCCCGGGACTAGGAGTAACGAGCAGTACTTC. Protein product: CAWSNPGTRSNEQYF.